The next 24 T cell receptor beta chains were all read from a single sample in a study of metastatic and nonmetastatic thyroid tumors. All patients were untreated before thyroid surgery. MiXCR reprocessed the PCR reads for TCRdb. This sample yields about 92,000 clones, of which 14% to 15% are seen a single time; 3.6% belongs to the top ten. Source material: blood. These receptors all stem from a female donor with papillary thyroid cancer or a benign thyroid nodule (not recorded which). Some clones in this sample may be carry-over from other donors' samples.

This clone was seen many times. The chain combines TRBV7-2 with TRBJ1-1; perhaps TRBD1 as D (5 bases). CDR1 is SGHTA, CDR2 FQGNSA, per germline. Trimming left V 2 bases short and J 4 bases short, with 14 bases between. This CDR3 is 15 amino acids long. CDR3: CASSLWAGSSTEAFF. CDR3 sequence (DNA): TGTGCCAGCAGCTTATGGGCAGGGAGCAGCACTGAAGCTTTCTTT.

This clone appeared a few times. This chain links TRBV24-1 with TRBJ2-3; no clear D. CDR1 KGHDR and CDR2 SFDVKD come from the germline V gene. CDR3 length equals 13 residues. Trimming took off 1 base at V and 4 bases at J, with 5 bases between the two ends. Here the CDR3 DNA reads TGTGCCACCAGTGATTTCTCCCCAGATACGCAGTATTTT. Protein sequence: CATSDFSPDTQYF.

Only a few counts were recorded for this clone. The chain employs TRBV19 and TRBJ2-7; 9 nucleotides align to TRBD2. This CDR3 spans 13 amino acids. CDR1 is LNHDA and CDR2 is SQIVND in the germline V gene (reference sequence). Unmatched junction bases numbered 3, after V lost 6 bases and J lost 3 bases. The DNA for the CDR3 is TGTGCCAGTAGCCAGACTAGCGGCTACGAGCAGTACTTC. Translating gives CASSQTSGYEQYF.

This clone was recorded at least ten times. The identical CDR3 is also encoded by other nucleotide sequences in the sample. The genes are TRBV9 and TRBJ2-6; the D is unclear. V gave up 2 bases and J gave up 0 bases, with 3 bases separating them. The CDR3 is 14 amino acids. Germline V gene lookup returns CDR1 SGDLS and CDR2 YYNGEE. CDR3 nucleotide sequence: TGTGCCAGCAGCGTCACCTCTGGGGCCAACGTCCTGACTTTC. Protein sequence: CASSVTSGANVLTF.

The sample holds many counts of this clone. The CDR3 nucleotides are TGTGCCAGCAGCTCCTCGGGACAGCCAGATACGCAGTATTTT. Translation: CASSSSGQPDTQYF. This chain uses TRBV7-3 with TRBJ2-3, with TRBD1 matching 7 bases. The ends lost 4 bases at V and 4 bases at J; junction bases unmatched: 5. The germline V gene has CDR1 SGHTA and CDR2 FQGTGA. The CDR3 extends over 14 amino acids. Full variable domain (outside the CDR3, taken from reference TRBV7-3 and TRBJ2-3): GAGVSQTPSNKVTEKGKYVELRCDPISGHTALYWYRQSLGQGPEFLIYFQGTGAADDSGLPNDRFFAVRPEGSVSTLKIQRTERGDSAVYLCASSSSGQPDTQYFGPGTRLTVL.

In regard to this clone: A much more abundant neighbour one base away suggests this may be a read error. This same CDR3 is encoded by further DNA sequences in the sample. CDR3 amino acids: CASSEGQAGGELFF. CDR3 bases: TGCGCCAGCAGCGAGGGGCAGGCGGGCGGGGAGCTGTTTTTT. The chain uses TRBV5-1 and TRBJ2-2; TRBD1 or TRBD2 may be the D gene (5 bases each). The CDR3 is 14 residues long. Trimming removed 4 bases from V and 7 bases from J, with 14 bases in between. Germline assignment: CDR1 SGHRS and CDR2 YFSETQ.

This clone was recorded at least ten times. The chain links TRBV12-3 or TRBV12-4 to TRBJ1-4; no clear D gene. The CDR3 covers 13 residues. Trimming removed 8 bases at V and 0 bases at J, with 7 bases between. Here the CDR3 reads CASGCATNEKLFF. CDR3 coding DNA: TGTGCCAGCGGGTGTGCAACTAATGAAAAACTGTTTTTT.

This clone was detected many times. The J gene is TRBJ1-2, the V gene TRBV3-1; unclear D gene. V was pared by 4 bases and J by 4 bases, with 4 bases between. The CDR3 is 11 residues long. The germline CDR1 and CDR2 sequences are LGHDT and YNNKEL (reference sequence). As DNA, the CDR3 is TGTGCCAGCAGCCTTGGCTATGGCTACACCTTC. Its protein is CASSLGYGYTF.

The sample holds many counts of this clone. The chain's CDR3 is CASSLLGWDQPQHF. CDR3 coding DNA: TGTGCCAGCAGTTTACTGGGATGGGATCAGCCCCAGCATTTT. The chain couples TRBV28 to TRBJ1-5; D is unresolved. Germline V gene lookup returns CDR1 MDHEN and CDR2 SYDVKM. Trimming took 2 bases from V and 5 from J, leaving 10 bases between them. This CDR3 has 14 residues.

This clone was detected only a few times. An end of the junction does not agree with germline; a read error may underlie this. CDR3 coding DNA: TGTGCCAGCAGTTCCCAGCGGCGGTCCTACGACCAGTACTTC. It yields the protein CASSSQRRSYDQYF. V gene TRBV6-2 or TRBV6-3 combines with J gene TRBJ2-7; D is perhaps TRBD2 (5 bases). The CDR3 covers 14 residues. Germline assignment: CDR1 MNHEY and CDR2 SVGEGT.

The chain combines TRBV5-1 with TRBJ2-7; possible D gene TRBD2, 6 bases. The germline V and J ends were trimmed by 0 bases and 2 bases, with 9 bases remaining between them. The length of the CDR3 is 14 residues. Germline CDR1 and CDR2: SGHRS and YFSETQ. CDR3 nucleotides: TGCGCCAGCAGCTTGGCGGAGGGAACCTACGAGCAGTACTTC. This translates into CASSLAEGTYEQYF.

This clone was picked up many times. This sequence joins TRBV24-1 and TRBJ1-2, with TRBD1 matching 8 bases. V shed 5 bases, J shed 8 bases, and the junction held 0 bases outside the gene matches. This CDR3 is built from 11 residues. Germline lookup yields CDR1 KGHDR and CDR2 SFDVKD. CDR3 coding DNA: TGTGCCACCAGTGGACAGGGGGGCTACACCTTC. Its protein product is CATSGQGGYTF.

The table lists this clone with many counts. J is TRBJ2-7 and V is TRBV6-2 or TRBV6-3; D possibly corresponds to TRBD1 (6 bases). The germline V and J ends were trimmed by 4 bases and 2 bases, with 18 bases remaining between them. There are 16 residues in the CDR3. CDR1 is MNHEY, CDR2 SVGEGT, per germline. The chain's CDR3 is CASSSLTATGAYEQYF. For the CDR3, the DNA is TGTGCCAGCAGTTCACTTACCGCGACAGGAGCCTACGAGCAGTACTTC.

In regard to this clone: The conserved closing phenylalanine or tryptophan is absent in this CDR3, likely reflecting a read error. Because the CDR3's place on the DNA is in doubt, the DNA is left out and the CDR3 is given as listed by TCRdb. The gene calls are TRBV12-3 or TRBV12-4 and TRBJ2-1; TRBD2 reflects the table's D call only, with no check against the DNA. The CDR3 is 13 amino acids long, termini counted. The CDR3 spells CASEPSDLNERFL.

Turning to this clone: Its ends do not fully match the called genes, so a read error is possible. The chain recombines TRBV11-2 with TRBJ2-1, with 8 bases identical to TRBD2. Germline V gene lookup returns CDR1 SGHAT and CDR2 FQNNGV. The CDR3 is 18 residues long. The CDR3: CASSLQRGSLQPYNEQSF. CDR3 sequence (DNA): TGTGCCAGCAGCTTACAGCGGGGGTCCCTACAACCTTACAATGAGCAGTCCTTC.

Details on this clone: A much larger clonotype is one base distant, so this may be a read error. Other DNA variants within this sample encode the same CDR3. The chain joins TRBV11-2 to TRBJ1-5; the D is unclear. The CDR3 totals 13 residues. Germline CDR1 is SGHAT and CDR2 is FQNNGV. Trimming pared 3 bases from V and 5 bases from J, leaving 8 bases between. CDR3 region: CASSLGTDQPQHF. The CDR3 DNA follows: TGTGCCAGCAGCTTGGGCACCGATCAGCCCCAGCATTTT.

This clone was counted ten times or more. The chain carries TRBV19 and TRBJ1-6; D gene uncertain. There are 13 residues in the CDR3. Trimming took off 6 bases at V and 4 bases at J, with 7 bases between the two ends. Germline V gene data show CDR1 as LNHDA and CDR2 as SQIVND (reference sequence). The chain's CDR3 is CASSADYNSPLHF. The CDR3 DNA is TGTGCCAGTAGCGCGGATTATAATTCACCCCTCCACTTT.

There are many counts of this clone. The chain joins TRBV12-3 or TRBV12-4 to TRBJ1-5; D remains unclear. The V and J ends lost 5 bases and 8 bases respectively, with 13 bases between them. This CDR3 spans 13 amino acids. In DNA, the CDR3 is TGTGCCAGCAGTGCAGAGGCGGGGAAGCCCCAGCATTTT. This sequence encodes CASSAEAGKPQHF.

This clone has at least ten counts. The genes are TRBV28 and TRBJ2-2; D remains ambiguous. V was shortened by 4 bases and J by 9 bases, with 6 bases between the two germline ends. The germline V gene has CDR1 MDHEN and CDR2 SYDVKM. The CDR3 is 11 residues long. The CDR3 bases are TGTGCCAGCAGTTCAAGGAGGGAGCTGTTTTTT. Protein sequence: CASSSRRELFF.

This clone was detected many times. The V gene is TRBV12-3 or TRBV12-4, the J gene TRBJ1-5, with TRBD1 matching 8 bases. The CDR3 is 14 amino acids. V lost 6 bases, J lost 7 bases, and 8 bases stayed unmatched. Here the CDR3 DNA reads TGTGCCAGCAGCCTCGGACAGGGTACCCAGCCCCAGCATTTT. The encoded protein is CASSLGQGTQPQHF.

This clone was seen ten or more times. This chain connects TRBV4-2 to TRBJ2-7; a weak D match, TRBD1 (5 bases). The CDR3 is made up of 14 amino acids. The germline V and J ends were trimmed by 1 base and 3 bases, with 10 bases remaining between them. CDR1 and CDR2 from the germline V gene are LGHNA and YNFKEQ. CDR3 region: CASSQGQQGYEQYF. CDR3 nucleotides: TGTGCCAGCAGCCAAGGGCAGCAGGGCTACGAGCAGTACTTC.

This clone was seen only once. This chain uses TRBV5-1 with TRBJ2-3; D unresolved. The ends were cut back, 0 bases at V and 0 bases at J, with 2 bases in the middle. The CDR3 runs to 13 residues. Germline V CDR1 and CDR2: SGHRS, YFSETQ. In nucleotides, the CDR3 is TGCGCCAGCAGCTTGGAGAGCACAGATACGCAGTATTTT. It specifies CASSLESTDTQYF. The entire variable domain, with the rest obtained from reference TRBV5-1 and TRBJ2-3, is as follows: KAGVTQTPRYLIKTRGQQVTLSCSPISGHRSVSWYQQTPGQGLQFLFEYFSETQRNKGNFPGRFSGRQFSNSRSEMNVSTLELGDSALYLCASSLESTDTQYFGPGTRLTVL.

V and J are TRBV18 and TRBJ2-1; 9 bases fit TRBD2. The V segment lost 1 base and the J segment 12 bases; nucleotides outside the gene matches: 7. The germline CDR1 and CDR2 sequences are KGHSH and LQKENI. CDR3 length: 14 amino acids. CDR3 coding DNA: TGTGCCAGCTCACCACTGAGCGGGGGGCCCATGCAGTTCTTC. Translation gives CASSPLSGGPMQFF.

This clone came up many times. V and J are TRBV11-3 and TRBJ2-7; D not certain. The germline gives CDR1 SGHNT, CDR2 YENEEA. CDR3 length: 16 amino acids. V dropped 0 bases and J dropped 6 bases, with 18 bases sitting between them. Written as DNA, the CDR3 is TGTGCCAGCAGCTTAGAGATTAGGGATTTTTGGGGCGAGCAGTACTTC. It codes for CASSLEIRDFWGEQYF.